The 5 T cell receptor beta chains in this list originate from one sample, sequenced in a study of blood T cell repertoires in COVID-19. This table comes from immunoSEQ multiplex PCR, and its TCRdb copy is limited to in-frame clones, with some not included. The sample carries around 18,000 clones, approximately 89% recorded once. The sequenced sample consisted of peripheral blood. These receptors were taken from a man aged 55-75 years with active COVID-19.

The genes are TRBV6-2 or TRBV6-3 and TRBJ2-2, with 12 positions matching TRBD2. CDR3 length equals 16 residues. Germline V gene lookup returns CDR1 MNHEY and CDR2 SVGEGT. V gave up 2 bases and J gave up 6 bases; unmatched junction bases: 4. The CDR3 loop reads CASSYPLAGGPGELFF. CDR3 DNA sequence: TGTGCCAGCAGTTACCCCCTAGCGGGGGGGCCCGGGGAGCTGTTTTTT.

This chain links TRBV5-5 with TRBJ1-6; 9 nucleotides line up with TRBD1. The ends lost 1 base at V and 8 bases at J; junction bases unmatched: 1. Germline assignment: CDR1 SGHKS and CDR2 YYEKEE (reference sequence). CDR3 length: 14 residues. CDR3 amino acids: CASSLRDRDSPLHF. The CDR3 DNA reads TGTGCCAGCAGCTTGCGGGACAGGGATTCACCCCTCCACTTT.

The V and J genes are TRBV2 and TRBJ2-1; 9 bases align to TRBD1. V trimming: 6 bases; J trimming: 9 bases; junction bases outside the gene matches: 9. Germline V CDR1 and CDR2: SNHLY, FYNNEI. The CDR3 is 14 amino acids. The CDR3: CASRDDRGGIEQFF. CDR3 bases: TGTGCCAGCAGAGATGACAGGGGGGGAATTGAGCAGTTCTTC.

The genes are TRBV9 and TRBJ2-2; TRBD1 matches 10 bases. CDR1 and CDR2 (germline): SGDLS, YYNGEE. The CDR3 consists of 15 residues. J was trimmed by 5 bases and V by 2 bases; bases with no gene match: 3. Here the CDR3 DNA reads TGTGCCAGCAGCGTTCGGACAGGGGGAACCGGGGAGCTGTTTTTT. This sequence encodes CASSVRTGGTGELFF.

CDR3: CASSLGGPAGSEKLFF. The CDR3 DNA follows: TGTGCCAGCAGCTTAGGTGGCCCCGCGGGGAGTGAAAAACTGTTTTTT. The chain employs TRBV13 and TRBJ1-4; D is unclear. Germline lookup yields CDR1 PRHDT and CDR2 FYEKMQ (reference sequence). This CDR3 has 16 amino acids. V was cut by 0 bases and J by 7 bases, with 15 bases left in between.